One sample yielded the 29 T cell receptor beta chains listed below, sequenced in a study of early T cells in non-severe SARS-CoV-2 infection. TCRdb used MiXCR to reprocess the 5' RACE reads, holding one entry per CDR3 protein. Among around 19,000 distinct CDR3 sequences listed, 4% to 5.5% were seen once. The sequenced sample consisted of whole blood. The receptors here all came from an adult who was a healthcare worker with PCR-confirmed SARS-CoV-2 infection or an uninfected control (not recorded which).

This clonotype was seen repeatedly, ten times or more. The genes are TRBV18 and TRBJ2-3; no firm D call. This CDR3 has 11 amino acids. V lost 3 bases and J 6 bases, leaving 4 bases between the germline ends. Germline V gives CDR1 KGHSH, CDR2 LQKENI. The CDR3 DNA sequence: TGTGCCAGCTCACCCCAGGATACGCAGTATTTT. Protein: CASSPQDTQYF.

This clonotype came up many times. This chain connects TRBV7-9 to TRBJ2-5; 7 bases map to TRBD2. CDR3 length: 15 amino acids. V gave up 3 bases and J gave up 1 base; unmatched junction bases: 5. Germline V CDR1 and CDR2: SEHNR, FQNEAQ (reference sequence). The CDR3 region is CASSLFGGGQETQYF. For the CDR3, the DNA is TGTGCCAGCAGCTTGTTCGGCGGGGGCCAAGAGACCCAGTACTTC.

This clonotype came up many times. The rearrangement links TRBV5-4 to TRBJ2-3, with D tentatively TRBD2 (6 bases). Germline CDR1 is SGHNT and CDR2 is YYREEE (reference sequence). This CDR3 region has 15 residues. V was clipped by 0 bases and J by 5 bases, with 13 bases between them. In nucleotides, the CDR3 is TGTGCCAGCAGCTTGGGGGGCGCCGGGAGAGATACGCAGTATTTT. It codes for CASSLGGAGRDTQYF. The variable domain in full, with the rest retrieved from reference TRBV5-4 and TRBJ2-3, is ETGVTQSPTHLIKTRGQQVTLRCSSQSGHNTVSWYQQALGQGPQFIFQYYREEENGRGNFPPRFSGLQFPNYSSELNVNALELDDSALYLCASSLGGAGRDTQYFGPGTRLTVL.

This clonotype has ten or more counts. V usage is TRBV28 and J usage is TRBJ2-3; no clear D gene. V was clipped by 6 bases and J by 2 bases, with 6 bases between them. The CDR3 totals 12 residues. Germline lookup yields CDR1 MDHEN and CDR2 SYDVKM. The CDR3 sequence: CASSALTDTQYF. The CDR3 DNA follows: TGTGCCAGCAGCGCCCTCACAGATACGCAGTATTTT.

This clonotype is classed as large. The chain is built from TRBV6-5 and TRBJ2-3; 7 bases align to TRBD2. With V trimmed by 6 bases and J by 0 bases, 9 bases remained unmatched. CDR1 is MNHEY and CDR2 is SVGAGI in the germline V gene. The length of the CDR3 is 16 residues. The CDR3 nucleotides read TGTGCCAGCAGCCGACCGGGAGGTACTAGCACAGATACGCAGTATTTT. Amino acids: CASSRPGGTSTDTQYF.

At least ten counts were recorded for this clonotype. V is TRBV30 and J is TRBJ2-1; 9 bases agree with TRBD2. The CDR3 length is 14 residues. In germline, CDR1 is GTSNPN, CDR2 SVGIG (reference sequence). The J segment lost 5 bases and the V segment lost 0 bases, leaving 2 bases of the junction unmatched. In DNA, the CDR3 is TGTGCCTGGAGTGTGACTAGCGGAAACAATGAGCAGTTCTTC. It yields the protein CAWSVTSGNNEQFF. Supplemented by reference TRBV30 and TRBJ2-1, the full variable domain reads SQTIHQWPATLVQPVGSPLSLECTVEGTSNPNLYWYRQAAGRGLQLLFYSVGIGQISSEVPQNLSASRPQDRQFILSSKKLLLSDSGFYLCAWSVTSGNNEQFFGPGTRLTVL.

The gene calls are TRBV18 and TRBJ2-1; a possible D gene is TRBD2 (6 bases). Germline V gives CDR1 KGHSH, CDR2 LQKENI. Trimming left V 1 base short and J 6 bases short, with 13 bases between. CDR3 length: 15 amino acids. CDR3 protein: CASSPLGSGSNEQFF. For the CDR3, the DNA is TGTGCCAGCTCACCACTGGGGTCCGGGAGCAATGAGCAGTTCTTC.

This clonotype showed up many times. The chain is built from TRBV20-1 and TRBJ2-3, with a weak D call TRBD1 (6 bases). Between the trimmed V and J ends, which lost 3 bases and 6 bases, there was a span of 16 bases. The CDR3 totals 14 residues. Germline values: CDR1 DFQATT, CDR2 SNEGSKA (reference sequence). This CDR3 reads CSASLQGPTDTQYF. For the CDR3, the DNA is TGCAGTGCTAGTCTCCAGGGGCCTACCGATACGCAGTATTTT.

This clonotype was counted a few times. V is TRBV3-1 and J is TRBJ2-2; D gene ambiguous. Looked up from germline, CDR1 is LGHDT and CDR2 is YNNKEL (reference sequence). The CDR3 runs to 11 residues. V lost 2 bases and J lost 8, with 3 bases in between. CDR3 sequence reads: CASSQTGELFF. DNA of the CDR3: TGTGCCAGCAGCCAAACTGGGGAGCTGTTTTTT.

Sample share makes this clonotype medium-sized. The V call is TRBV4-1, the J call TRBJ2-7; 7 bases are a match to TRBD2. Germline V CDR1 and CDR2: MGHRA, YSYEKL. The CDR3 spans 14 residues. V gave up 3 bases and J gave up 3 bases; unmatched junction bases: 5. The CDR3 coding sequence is TGCGCCAGCAGCCACTCAGGACTAGTCTACGAGCAGTACTTC. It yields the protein CASSHSGLVYEQYF.

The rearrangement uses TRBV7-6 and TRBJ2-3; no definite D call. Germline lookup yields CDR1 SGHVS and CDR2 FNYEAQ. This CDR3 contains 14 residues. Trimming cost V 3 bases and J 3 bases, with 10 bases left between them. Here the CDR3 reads CASSFPGETDTQYF. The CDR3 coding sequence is TGTGCCAGCAGCTTCCCGGGTGAGACAGATACGCAGTATTTT.

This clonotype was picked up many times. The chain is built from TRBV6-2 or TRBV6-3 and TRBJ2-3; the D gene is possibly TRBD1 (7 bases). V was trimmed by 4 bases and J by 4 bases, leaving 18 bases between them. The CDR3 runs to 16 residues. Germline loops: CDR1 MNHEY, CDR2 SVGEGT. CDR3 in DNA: TGTGCCAGCAGTTCCCCCTCCAGGGGGGTCCCAGATACGCAGTATTTT. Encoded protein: CASSSPSRGVPDTQYF.

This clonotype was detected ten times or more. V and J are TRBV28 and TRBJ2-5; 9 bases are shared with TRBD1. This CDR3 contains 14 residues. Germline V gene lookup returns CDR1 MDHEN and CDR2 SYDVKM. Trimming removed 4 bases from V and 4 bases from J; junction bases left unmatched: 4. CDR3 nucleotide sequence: TGTGCCAGCAGTTCGAACAGGGGGCTAGAGACCCAGTACTTC. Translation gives CASSSNRGLETQYF.

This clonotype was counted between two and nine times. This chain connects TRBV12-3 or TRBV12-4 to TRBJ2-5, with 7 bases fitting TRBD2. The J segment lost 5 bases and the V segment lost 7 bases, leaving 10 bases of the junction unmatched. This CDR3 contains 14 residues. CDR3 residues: CASTPLGGSETQYF. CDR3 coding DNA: TGTGCCAGCACCCCCCTCGGGGGGTCGGAGACCCAGTACTTC.

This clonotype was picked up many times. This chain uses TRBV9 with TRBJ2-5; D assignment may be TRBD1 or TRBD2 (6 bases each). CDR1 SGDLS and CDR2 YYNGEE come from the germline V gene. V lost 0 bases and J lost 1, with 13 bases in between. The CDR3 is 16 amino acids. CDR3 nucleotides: TGTGCCAGCAGCGTAGGATACTCGGGGGCCCAAGAGACCCAGTACTTC. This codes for CASSVGYSGAQETQYF.

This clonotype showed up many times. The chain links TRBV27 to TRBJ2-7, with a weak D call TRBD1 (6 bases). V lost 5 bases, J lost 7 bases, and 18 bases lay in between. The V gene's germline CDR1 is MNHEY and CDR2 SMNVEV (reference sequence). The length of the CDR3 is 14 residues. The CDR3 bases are TGTGCCAGCAGTCCTCTAGGGGGAGTCAGTGAGCAGTACTTC. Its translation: CASSPLGGVSEQYF.

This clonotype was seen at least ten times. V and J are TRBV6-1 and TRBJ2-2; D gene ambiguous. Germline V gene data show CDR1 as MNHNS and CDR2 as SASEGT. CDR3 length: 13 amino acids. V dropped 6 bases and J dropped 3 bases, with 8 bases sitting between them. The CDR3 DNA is TGTGCCAGCAGGAGGACCTACACCGGGGAGCTGTTTTTT. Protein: CASRRTYTGELFF.

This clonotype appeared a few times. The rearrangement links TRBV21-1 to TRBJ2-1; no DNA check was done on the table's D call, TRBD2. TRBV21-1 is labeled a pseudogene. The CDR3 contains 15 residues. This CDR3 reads CASSRTSSTSSEQFF. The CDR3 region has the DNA TGTGCCAGCAGCAGGACTAGTTCGACCTCTTCTGAGCAGTTCTTC.

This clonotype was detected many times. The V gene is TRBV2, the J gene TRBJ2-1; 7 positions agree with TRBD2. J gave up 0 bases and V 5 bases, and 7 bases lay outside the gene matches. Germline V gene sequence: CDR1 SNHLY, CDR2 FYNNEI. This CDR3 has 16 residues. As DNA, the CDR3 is TGTGCCAGCAGTCCGGAGCGGGGTAGCTCCTACAATGAGCAGTTCTTC. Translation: CASSPERGSSYNEQFF.

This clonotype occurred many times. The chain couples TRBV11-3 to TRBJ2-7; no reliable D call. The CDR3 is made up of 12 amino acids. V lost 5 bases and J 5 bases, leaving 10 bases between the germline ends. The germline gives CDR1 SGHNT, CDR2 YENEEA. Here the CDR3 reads CASSPGRDEQYF. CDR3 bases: TGTGCCAGCAGCCCCGGTAGGGACGAGCAGTACTTC. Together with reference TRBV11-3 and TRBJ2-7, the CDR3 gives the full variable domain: EAGVVQSPRYKIIEKKQPVAFWCNPISGHNTLYWYLQNLGQGPELLIRYENEEAVDDSQLPKDRFSAERLKGVDSTLKIQPAELGDSAVYLCASSPGRDEQYFGPGTRLTVT.

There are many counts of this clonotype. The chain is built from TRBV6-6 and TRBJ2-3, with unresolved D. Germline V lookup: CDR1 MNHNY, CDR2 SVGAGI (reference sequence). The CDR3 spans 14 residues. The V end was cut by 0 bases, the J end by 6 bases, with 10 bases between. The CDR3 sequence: CASSYSVVSDTQYF. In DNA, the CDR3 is TGTGCCAGCAGTTACTCCGTCGTTTCGGATACGCAGTATTTT.

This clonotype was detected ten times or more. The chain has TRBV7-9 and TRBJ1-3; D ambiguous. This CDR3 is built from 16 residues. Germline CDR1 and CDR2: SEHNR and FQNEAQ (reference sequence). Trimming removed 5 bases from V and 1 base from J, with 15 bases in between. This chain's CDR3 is CASSPKLRTSGNTIYF. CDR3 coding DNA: TGTGCCAGCAGCCCAAAACTCCGGACGTCTGGAAACACCATATATTTT. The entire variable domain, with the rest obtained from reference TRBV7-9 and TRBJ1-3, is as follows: DTGVSQNPRHKITKRGQNVTFRCDPISEHNRLYWYRQTLGQGPEFLTYFQNEAQLEKSRLLSDRFSAERPKGSFSTLEIQRTEQGDSAMYLCASSPKLRTSGNTIYFGEGSWLTVV.

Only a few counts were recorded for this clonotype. The CDR3 is CAVRLAGGQYNEQFF. The CDR3 bases are TGTGCCGTCCGACTAGCGGGGGGGCAGTACAATGAGCAGTTCTTC. J is TRBJ2-1 and V is TRBV6-5, with 14 bases identical to TRBD2. Germline CDR1 is MNHEY and CDR2 is SVGAGI. Trimming at V came to 11 bases and at J to 4 bases, leaving 7 bases not matched to a gene. The length of the CDR3 is 15 residues.

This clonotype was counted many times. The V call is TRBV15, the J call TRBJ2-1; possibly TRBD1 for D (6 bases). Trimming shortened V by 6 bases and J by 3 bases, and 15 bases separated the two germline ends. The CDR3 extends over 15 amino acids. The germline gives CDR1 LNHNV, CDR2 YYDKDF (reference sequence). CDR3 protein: CATSQDSPVYNEQFF. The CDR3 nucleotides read TGTGCCACCAGTCAGGACAGTCCGGTCTACAATGAGCAGTTCTTC.

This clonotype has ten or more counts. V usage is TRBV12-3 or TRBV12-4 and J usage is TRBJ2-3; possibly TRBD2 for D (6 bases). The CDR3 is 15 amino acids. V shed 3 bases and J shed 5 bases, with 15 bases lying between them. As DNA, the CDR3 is TGTGCCAGCAGTTTTAGGCGGGAAGGTATAGATACGCAGTATTTT. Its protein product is CASSFRREGIDTQYF.

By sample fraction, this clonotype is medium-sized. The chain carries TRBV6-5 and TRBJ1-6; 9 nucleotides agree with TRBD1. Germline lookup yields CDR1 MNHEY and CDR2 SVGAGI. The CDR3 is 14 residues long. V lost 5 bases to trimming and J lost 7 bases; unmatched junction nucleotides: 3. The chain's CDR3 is CASSRDRGNSPLHF. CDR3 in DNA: TGTGCCAGCAGTCGCGACAGGGGGAATTCACCCCTCCACTTT.

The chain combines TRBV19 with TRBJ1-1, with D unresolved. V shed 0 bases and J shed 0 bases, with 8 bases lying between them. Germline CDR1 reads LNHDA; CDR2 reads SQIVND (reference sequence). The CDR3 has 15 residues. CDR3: CASSIENSMNTEAFF. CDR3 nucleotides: TGTGCCAGTAGTATAGAGAACAGCATGAACACTGAAGCTTTCTTT.

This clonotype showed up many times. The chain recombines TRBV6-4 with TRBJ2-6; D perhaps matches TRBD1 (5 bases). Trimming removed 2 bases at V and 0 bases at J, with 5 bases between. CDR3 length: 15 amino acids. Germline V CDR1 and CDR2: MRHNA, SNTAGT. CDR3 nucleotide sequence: TGTGCCAGCAGTGACAGGGGCTCTGGGGCCAACGTCCTGACTTTC. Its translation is CASSDRGSGANVLTF.

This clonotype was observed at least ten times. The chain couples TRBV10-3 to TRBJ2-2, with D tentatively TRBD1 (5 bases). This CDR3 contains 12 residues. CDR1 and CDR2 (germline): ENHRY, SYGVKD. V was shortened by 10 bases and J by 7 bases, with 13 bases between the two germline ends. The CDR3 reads CATTRQSGELFF. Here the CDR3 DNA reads TGTGCCACAACGCGACAGAGCGGGGAGCTGTTTTTT.